This T cell receptor beta chain was identified in a study of long-term antiretroviral therapy in people with HIV. Regarding the study as a whole: Those clones which expanded before ART made up the dominant part of the repertoire at all time points. Spans of CDR3 length were tighter for HIV repertoires than for controls. Blood collection from the mid-2000s to the late 2010s possibly occurred under older ART regimens.

CDR1 is LNHDA, CDR2 SQIVND, per germline (reference sequence). This CDR3 has 15 residues. Trimming took off 5 bases at V and 7 bases at J, with 17 bases between the two ends. Researchers report immunoSEQ v3.0 was run at survey level. A per-sample goal of roughly 40,000-50,000 T-cell genomes was targeted by sequencing. Sequencing used immunoSEQ multiplex PCR; TCRdb keeps in-frame clones, though not all of them. Altogether about 28,000 clones are present, about 85% being singletons, with the ten largest covering about 7.7%. Worth noting for this clone: The antigen remains undetermined.

The gene calls are TRBV19 and TRBJ1-4, with D possibly being TRBD1 (5 bases). The clonotype originates from a man aged 35 to 55 with HIV. The material sequenced was unsorted PBMCs, taken 3 years after starting antiretroviral therapy. CDR3 loop: CASSGRGRGSEKLFF. In DNA, the CDR3 is TGTGCCAGTAGTGGTCGGGGGAGAGGAAGTGAAAAACTGTTTTTT.